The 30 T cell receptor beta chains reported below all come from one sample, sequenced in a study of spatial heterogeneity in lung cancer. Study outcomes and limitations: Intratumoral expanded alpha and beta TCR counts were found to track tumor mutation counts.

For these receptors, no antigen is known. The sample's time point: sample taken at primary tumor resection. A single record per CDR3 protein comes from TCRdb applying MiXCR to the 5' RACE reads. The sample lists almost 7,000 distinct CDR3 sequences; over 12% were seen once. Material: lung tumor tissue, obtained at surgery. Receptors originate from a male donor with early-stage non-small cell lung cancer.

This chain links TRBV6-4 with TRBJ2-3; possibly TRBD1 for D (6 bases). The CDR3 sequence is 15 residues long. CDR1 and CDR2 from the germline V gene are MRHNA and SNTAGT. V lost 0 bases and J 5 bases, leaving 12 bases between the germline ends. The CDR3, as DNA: TGTGCCAGCAGTGACTCGAGGCAGGGGAAAGATACGCAGTATTTT. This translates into CASSDSRQGKDTQYF.

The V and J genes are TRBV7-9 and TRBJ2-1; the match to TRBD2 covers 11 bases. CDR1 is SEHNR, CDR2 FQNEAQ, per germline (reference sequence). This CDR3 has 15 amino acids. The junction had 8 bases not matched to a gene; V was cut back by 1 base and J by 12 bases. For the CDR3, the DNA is TGTGCCAGCAGCTTAGTTGCTAGCGGGAGGTCCCGGCAGTTCTTC. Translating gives CASSLVASGRSRQFF.

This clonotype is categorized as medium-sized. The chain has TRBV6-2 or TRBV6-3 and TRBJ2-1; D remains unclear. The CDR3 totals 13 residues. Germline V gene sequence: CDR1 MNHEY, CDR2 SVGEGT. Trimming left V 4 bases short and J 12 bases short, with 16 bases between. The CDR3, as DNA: TGTGCCAGCAGTTCCTCTCTTACCTCGGGGCAGTTCTTC. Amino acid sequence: CASSSSLTSGQFF.

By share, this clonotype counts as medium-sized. This CDR3 reads CASSEGTANQPQHF. CDR3 in DNA: TGCGCCAGCAGCGAAGGGACAGCTAATCAGCCCCAGCATTTT. This chain links TRBV5-1 with TRBJ1-5, with 7 bases matching TRBD1. Trimming took 4 bases from V and 4 from J; bases not matched to a gene: 5. This CDR3 is 14 amino acids long. The V gene's germline CDR1 is SGHRS and CDR2 YFSETQ. Using reference TRBV5-1 and TRBJ1-5 for the parts outside the CDR3, the full variable domain is KAGVTQTPRYLIKTRGQQVTLSCSPISGHRSVSWYQQTPGQGLQFLFEYFSETQRNKGNFPGRFSGRQFSNSRSEMNVSTLELGDSALYLCASSEGTANQPQHFGDGTRLSIL.

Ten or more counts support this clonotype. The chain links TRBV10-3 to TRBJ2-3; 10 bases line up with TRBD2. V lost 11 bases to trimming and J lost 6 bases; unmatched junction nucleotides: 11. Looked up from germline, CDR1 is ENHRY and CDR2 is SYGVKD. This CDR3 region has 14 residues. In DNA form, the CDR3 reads TGTGCCTCCTGGGGTAGCGGGAGGTCGGATACGCAGTATTTT. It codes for CASWGSGRSDTQYF.

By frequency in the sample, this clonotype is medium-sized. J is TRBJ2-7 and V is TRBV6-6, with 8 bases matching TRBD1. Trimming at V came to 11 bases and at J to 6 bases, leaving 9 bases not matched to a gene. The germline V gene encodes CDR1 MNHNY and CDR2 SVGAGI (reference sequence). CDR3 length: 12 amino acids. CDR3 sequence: CACGTGLLEQYF. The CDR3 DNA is TGTGCCTGCGGGACAGGTTTACTCGAGCAGTACTTC.

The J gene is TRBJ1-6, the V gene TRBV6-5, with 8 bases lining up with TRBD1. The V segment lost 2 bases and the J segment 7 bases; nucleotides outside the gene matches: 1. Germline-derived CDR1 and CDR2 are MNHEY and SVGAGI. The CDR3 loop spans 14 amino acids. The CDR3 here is CASSYGQGNSPLHF. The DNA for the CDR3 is TGTGCCAGCAGTTACGGACAGGGCAATTCACCCCTCCACTTT.

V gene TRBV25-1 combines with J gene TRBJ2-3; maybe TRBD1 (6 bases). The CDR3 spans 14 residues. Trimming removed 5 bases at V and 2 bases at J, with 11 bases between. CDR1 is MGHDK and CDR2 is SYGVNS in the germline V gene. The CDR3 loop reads CASSPGQNTDTQYF. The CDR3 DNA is TGTGCCAGCAGTCCTGGACAGAACACAGATACGCAGTATTTT.

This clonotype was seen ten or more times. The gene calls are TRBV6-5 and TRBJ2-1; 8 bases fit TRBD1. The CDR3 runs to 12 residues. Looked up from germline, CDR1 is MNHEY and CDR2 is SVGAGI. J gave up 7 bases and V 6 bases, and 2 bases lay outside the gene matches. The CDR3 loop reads CASRTGVNEQFF. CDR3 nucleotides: TGTGCCAGCAGGACAGGGGTAAATGAGCAGTTCTTC.

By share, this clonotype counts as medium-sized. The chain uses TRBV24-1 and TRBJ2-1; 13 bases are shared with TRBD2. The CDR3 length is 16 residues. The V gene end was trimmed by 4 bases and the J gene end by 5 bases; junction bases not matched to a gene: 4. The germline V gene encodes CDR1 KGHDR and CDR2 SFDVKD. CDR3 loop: CATSDHGLAGDNEQFF. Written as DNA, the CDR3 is TGTGCCACCAGTGACCACGGACTAGCGGGAGACAATGAGCAGTTCTTC.

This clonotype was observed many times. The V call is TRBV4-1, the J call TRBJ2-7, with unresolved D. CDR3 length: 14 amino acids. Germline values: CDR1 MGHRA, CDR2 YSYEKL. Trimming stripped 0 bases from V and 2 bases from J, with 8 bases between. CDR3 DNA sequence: TGCGCCAGCAGCCAAGATCCGGTTACCTACGAGCAGTACTTC. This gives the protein CASSQDPVTYEQYF.

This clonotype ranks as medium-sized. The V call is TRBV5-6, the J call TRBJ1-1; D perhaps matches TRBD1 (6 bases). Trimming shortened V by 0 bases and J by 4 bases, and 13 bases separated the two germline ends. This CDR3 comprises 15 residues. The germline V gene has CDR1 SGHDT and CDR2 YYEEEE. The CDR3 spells CASSLESGDITEAFF. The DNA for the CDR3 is TGTGCCAGCAGCTTGGAGTCAGGGGACATCACTGAAGCTTTCTTT. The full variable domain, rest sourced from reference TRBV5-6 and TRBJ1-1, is DAGVTQSPTHLIKTRGQQVTLRCSPKSGHDTVSWYQQALGQGPQFIFQYYEEEERQRGNFPDRFSGHQFPNYSSELNVNALLLGDSALYLCASSLESGDITEAFFGQGTRLTVV.

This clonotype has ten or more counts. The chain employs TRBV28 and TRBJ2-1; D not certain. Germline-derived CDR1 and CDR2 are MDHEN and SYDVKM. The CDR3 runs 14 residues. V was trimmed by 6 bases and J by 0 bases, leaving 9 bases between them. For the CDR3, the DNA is TGTGCCAGCAGACAGAGGAGCTCCTACAATGAGCAGTTCTTC. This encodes CASRQRSSYNEQFF.

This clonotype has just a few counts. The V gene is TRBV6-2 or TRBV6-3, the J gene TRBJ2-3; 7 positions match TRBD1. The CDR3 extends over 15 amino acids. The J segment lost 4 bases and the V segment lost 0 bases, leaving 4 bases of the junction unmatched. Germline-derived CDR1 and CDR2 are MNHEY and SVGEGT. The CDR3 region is CASSYSTGMADTQYF. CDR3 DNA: TGTGCCAGCAGTTACTCGACAGGGATGGCAGATACGCAGTATTTT.

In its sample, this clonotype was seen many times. The CDR3 region has the DNA TGCGCCAGCAGTCGGGACAGGAACTATGGCTACACCTTC. It is translated as CASSRDRNYGYTF. The gene calls are TRBV5-1 and TRBJ1-2; 8 nucleotides match TRBD1. The trim removed 5 bases at V and 2 bases at J, leaving 2 bases unmatched. CDR3 length equals 13 residues. Germline V lookup: CDR1 SGHRS, CDR2 YFSETQ. The variable domain in full, completed from reference TRBV5-1 and TRBJ1-2, reads KAGVTQTPRYLIKTRGQQVTLSCSPISGHRSVSWYQQTPGQGLQFLFEYFSETQRNKGNFPGRFSGRQFSNSRSEMNVSTLELGDSALYLCASSRDRNYGYTFGSGTRLTVV.

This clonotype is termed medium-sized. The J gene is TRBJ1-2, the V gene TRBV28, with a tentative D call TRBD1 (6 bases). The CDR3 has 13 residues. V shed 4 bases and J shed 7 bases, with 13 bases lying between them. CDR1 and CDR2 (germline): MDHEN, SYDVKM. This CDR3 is CASSSQGLGGYTF. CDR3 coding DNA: TGTGCCAGCAGTTCTCAGGGGTTGGGTGGCTACACCTTC.

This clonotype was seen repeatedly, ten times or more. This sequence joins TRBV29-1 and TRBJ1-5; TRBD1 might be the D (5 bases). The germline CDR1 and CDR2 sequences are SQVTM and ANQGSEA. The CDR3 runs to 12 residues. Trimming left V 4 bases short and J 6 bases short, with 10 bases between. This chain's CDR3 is CSVAGRGQPQHF. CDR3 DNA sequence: TGCAGCGTTGCAGGGAGAGGTCAGCCCCAGCATTTT.

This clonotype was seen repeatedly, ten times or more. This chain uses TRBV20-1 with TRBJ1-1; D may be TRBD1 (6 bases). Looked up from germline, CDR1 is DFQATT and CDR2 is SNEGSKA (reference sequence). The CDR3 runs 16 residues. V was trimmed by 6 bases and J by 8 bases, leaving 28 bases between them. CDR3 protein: CSALEMMLGQSQEAFF. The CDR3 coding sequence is TGCAGTGCCCTAGAGATGATGTTAGGACAGTCCCAAGAAGCTTTCTTT.

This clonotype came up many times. CDR3 nucleotide sequence: TGTGCCAGCAGCCATGACCGGGACAGGGTGGACACCATATATTTT. It specifies CASSHDRDRVDTIYF. The rearrangement links TRBV4-2 to TRBJ1-3, with 9 bases matching TRBD1. The CDR3 has 15 amino acids. Trimming removed 3 bases from V and 8 bases from J; junction bases left unmatched: 8. The germline gives CDR1 LGHNA, CDR2 YNFKEQ.

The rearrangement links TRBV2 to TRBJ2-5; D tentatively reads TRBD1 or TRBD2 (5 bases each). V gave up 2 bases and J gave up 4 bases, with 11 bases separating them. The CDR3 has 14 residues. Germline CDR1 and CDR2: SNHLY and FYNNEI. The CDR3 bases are TGTGCCAGCAGTGAAAACCGGGACGGAGAGACCCAGTACTTC. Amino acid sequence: CASSENRDGETQYF.

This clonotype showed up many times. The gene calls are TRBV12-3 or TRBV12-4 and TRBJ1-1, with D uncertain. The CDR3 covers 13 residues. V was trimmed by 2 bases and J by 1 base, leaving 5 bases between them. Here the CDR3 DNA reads TGTGCCAGCAGTTTAAGGCCGAACACTGAAGCTTTCTTT. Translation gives CASSLRPNTEAFF.

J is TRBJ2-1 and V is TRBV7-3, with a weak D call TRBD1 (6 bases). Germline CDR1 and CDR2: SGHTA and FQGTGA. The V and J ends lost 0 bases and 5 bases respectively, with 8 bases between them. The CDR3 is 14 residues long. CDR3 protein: CASSLTGADNEQFF. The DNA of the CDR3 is TGTGCCAGCAGCTTAACGGGGGCTGACAATGAGCAGTTCTTC.

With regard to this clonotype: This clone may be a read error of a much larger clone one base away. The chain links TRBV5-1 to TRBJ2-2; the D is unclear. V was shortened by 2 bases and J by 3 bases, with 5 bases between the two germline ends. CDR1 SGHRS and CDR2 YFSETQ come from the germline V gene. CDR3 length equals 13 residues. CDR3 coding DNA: TGCGCCAGCAGCTTCCGGCACACCGGGGAGCTGTTTTTT. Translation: CASSFRHTGELFF.

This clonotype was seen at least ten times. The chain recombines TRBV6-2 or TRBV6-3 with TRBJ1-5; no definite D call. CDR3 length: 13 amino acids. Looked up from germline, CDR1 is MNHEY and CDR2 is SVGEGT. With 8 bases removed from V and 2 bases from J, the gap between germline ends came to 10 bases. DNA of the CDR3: TGTGCCAGCCGCCTTAGGGGCAATCAGCCCCAGCATTTT. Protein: CASRLRGNQPQHF.

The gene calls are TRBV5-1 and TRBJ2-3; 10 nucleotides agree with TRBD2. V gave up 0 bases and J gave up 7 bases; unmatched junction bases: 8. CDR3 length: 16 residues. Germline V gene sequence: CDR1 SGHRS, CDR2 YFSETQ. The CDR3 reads CASSLEPSGSTYTQYF. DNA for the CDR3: TGCGCCAGCAGCTTGGAGCCTAGCGGGAGTACGTATACGCAGTATTTT.

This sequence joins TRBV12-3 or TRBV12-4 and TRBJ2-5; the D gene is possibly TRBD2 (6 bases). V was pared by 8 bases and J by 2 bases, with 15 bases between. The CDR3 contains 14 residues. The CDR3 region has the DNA TGTGCCAGCTCCCCGTGGAGGGAGCAAGAGACCCAGTACTTC. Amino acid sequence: CASSPWREQETQYF.

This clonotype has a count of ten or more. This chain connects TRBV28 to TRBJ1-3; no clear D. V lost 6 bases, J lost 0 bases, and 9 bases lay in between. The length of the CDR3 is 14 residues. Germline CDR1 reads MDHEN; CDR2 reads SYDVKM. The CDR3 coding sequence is TGTGCCAGCAGGGAACAGAACTCTGGAAACACCATATATTTT. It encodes CASREQNSGNTIYF.

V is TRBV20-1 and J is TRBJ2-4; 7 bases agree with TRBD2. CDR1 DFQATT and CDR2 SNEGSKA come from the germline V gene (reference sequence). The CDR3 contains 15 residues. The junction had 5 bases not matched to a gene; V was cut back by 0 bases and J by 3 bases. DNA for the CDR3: TGCAGTGCTAGAGACAGCGGGATCAGCAAAAACATTCAGTACTTC. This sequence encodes CSARDSGISKNIQYF.

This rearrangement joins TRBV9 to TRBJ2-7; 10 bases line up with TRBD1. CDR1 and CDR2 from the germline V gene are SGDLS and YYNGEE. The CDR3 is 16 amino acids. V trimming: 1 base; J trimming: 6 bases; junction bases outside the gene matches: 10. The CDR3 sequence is CASSVSGTGELSEQYF. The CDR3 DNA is TGTGCCAGCAGCGTAAGCGGGACAGGGGAATTGAGCGAGCAGTACTTC. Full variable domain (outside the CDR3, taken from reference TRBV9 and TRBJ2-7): DSGVTQTPKHLITATGQRVTLRCSPRSGDLSVYWYQQSLDQGLQFLIQYYNGEERAKGNILERFSAQQFPDLHSELNLSSLELGDSALYFCASSVSGTGELSEQYFGPGTRLTVT.

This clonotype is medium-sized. CDR3 region: CASRYLGTTPYNEQFF. The CDR3 DNA sequence: TGCGCCAGCAGGTATCTAGGGACAACTCCCTACAATGAGCAGTTCTTC. The chain employs TRBV10-2 and TRBJ2-1; D is perhaps TRBD1 (6 bases). V dropped 6 bases and J dropped 2 bases, with 17 bases sitting between them. In germline, CDR1 is WSHSY, CDR2 SAAADI. The CDR3 covers 16 residues.